This T cell receptor beta chain was captured by sequencing in a study of T cells in Graves' hyperthyroidism and ophthalmopathy. Orbital computed tomography and thyroid ultrasound, together with serum TRAb and thyroxine and clinical symptoms, were used for diagnoses. At least ten counts were recorded for this clonotype. TCR beta CDR3 regions were amplified from RNA transcripts. The TCR CDR3 first-round RT-PCR relied on the HTBI primer set. Using its own MiXCR run on the multiplex PCR reads, TCRdb lists one record per CDR3 protein. Altogether around 600,000 distinct CDR3 sequences are present, about a sixth being singletons, with the ten largest covering less than 3.5%. The TCR comes from a woman aged 40 to 50 with Graves' ophthalmopathy. Material: blood.

CDR3: CASSTGQVGDQPQHF. DNA of the CDR3: TGTGCCAGCAGCACAGGACAGGTCGGGGATCAGCCCCAGCATTTT. V usage is TRBV12-3 or TRBV12-4 and J usage is TRBJ1-5; 7 nucleotides match TRBD1. V was clipped by 6 bases and J by 5 bases; unmatched bases: 10. This CDR3 spans 15 amino acids.